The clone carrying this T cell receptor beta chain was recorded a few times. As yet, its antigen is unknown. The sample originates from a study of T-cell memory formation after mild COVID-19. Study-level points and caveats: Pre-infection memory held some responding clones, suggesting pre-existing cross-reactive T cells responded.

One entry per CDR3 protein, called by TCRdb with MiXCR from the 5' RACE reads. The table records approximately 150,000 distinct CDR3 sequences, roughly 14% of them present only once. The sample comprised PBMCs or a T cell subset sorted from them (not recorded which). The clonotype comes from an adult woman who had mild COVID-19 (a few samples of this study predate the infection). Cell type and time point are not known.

The CDR3 sequence: CASSSLLGLAGDKVEQFF. CDR3 nucleotide sequence: TGTGCCAGCAGCTCCCTCCTAGGACTAGCGGGAGATAAGGTTGAGCAGTTCTTC. This chain joins TRBV7-2 and TRBJ2-1, with TRBD2 identical over 13 bases. The CDR3 runs 18 residues. Trimming took 4 bases from V and 9 from J; bases not matched to a gene: 15. Germline-derived CDR1 and CDR2 are SGHTA and FQGNSA.